A selection of T cell receptor beta chains follows, all from one sample in a study of cytomegalovirus exposure and HLA in healthy donors. This table comes from immunoSEQ multiplex PCR, and its TCRdb copy is limited to in-frame clones, with some not included. This table has 100,000 to 150,000 clones, roughly 75% appearing once. Sample: PBMCs. Source of these receptors: a man aged 25-40 years in good health and CMV-seropositive. CDR3s include the opening cysteine and the closing phenylalanine or tryptophan. The D gene is left open where the match is weak. Where a row states a size, it is once, few, many or the class of an expanded clone; other rows omit it.

CDR3aa,CDR3nt,v_gene,abundance,d_gene,j_gene
CASSYLNEQFF,TGTGCCAGCAGTTACTTAAATGAGCAGTTCTTC,TRBV6-6,.,.,TRBJ2-1
CASSSTSGTSGSRGYEQYF,TGTGCCAGCAGCTCAACCTCCGGGACTAGCGGGAGTAGGGGCTACGAGCAGTACTTC,TRBV7-9,.,TRBD2,TRBJ2-7
CASLPTSGGPFATDTQYF,TGTGCCAGCTTGCCGACGTCCGGGGGACCCTTCGCCACAGATACGCAGTATTTT,TRBV9,.,.,TRBJ2-3
CASSDTSANEQFF,TGCGCCAGCAGCGATACTAGCGCCAATGAGCAGTTCTTC,TRBV10-1,once,TRBD2,TRBJ2-1
CASSPQGLGGYTF,TGTGCCAGCAGCCCCCAGGGTTTGGGGGGCTACACCTTC,TRBV27,.,.,TRBJ1-2
CASSRSRTGSEQYF,TGTGCCAGCAGCCGCTCTCGGACAGGGAGCGAGCAGTACTTC,TRBV11-3,once,TRBD1,TRBJ2-7
CASSRTGTSYEQYF,TGTGCCAGCAGCAGGACCGGGACTAGCTACGAGCAGTACTTC,TRBV6-5,.,TRBD2,TRBJ2-7
CASSSGTGGNQPQHF,TGCGCCAGCAGCTCCGGGACAGGGGGGAATCAGCCCCAGCATTTT,TRBV10-2,once,TRBD1,TRBJ1-5
CASSLGGRMADTQYF,TGTGCCAGCAGTTTAGGAGGGCGTATGGCAGATACGCAGTATTTT,TRBV27,.,.,TRBJ2-3
CASSQDHSSPSSGVQYF,TGCGCCAGCAGCCAAGATCATTCCTCCCCTTCTAGCGGCGTGCAGTACTTC,TRBV4-3,once,TRBD2,TRBJ2-7
CASSAGQVRSGNTIYF,TGTGCCAGCAGCGCGGGACAGGTCCGCTCTGGAAACACCATATATTTT,TRBV2,few,TRBD1,TRBJ1-3
CASSQDQMISQPQHF,TGCGCCAGCAGCCAAGACCAGATGATAAGTCAGCCCCAGCATTTT,TRBV4-1,few,.,TRBJ1-5
CASSLATTLAGGYEQYF,TGTGCCAGCAGCTTAGCGACAACTCTAGCGGGAGGCTACGAGCAGTACTTC,TRBV7-8,.,TRBD2,TRBJ2-7
CASRDRVGGELFF,TGTGCCAGCCGGGACAGGGTCGGCGGGGAGCTGTTTTTT,TRBV6-4,.,TRBD1,TRBJ2-2
CASSHLSRDTEAFF,TGCGCCAGCAGCCACCTTAGCAGAGACACTGAAGCTTTCTTT,TRBV4-3,.,.,TRBJ1-1
CASSTSLTLAGGFTDTQYF,TGTGCCAGCAGTACCAGCTTAACCTTAGCGGGAGGATTCACAGATACGCAGTATTTT,TRBV27,.,TRBD2,TRBJ2-3
CASSLGQGAHETQYF,TGCGCCAGCAGCCTGGGACAGGGGGCCCACGAGACCCAGTACTTC,TRBV5-1,.,TRBD1,TRBJ2-5
CASSDLQGLVQPQHF,TGTGCCAGCAGTGACTTACAGGGGTTAGTTCAGCCCCAGCATTTT,TRBV2,.,TRBD1,TRBJ1-5
CASSFSSVTDTQYF,TGTGCCAGCAGCTTTAGCAGTGTCACAGATACGCAGTATTTT,TRBV11-3,.,.,TRBJ2-3
CASSLGHLSNQPQHF,TGTGCCAGCAGTTTAGGACACCTTAGCAATCAGCCCCAGCATTTT,TRBV27,.,.,TRBJ1-5
CSAGGGTYVPTSNEQFF,TGCAGCGCCGGGGGGGGGACATATGTTCCCACATCGAATGAGCAGTTCTTC,TRBV29-1,.,TRBD2,TRBJ2-1
CASSPHGGSTDTQYF,TGTGCCAGTAGTCCCCACGGAGGGAGCACAGATACGCAGTATTTT,TRBV19,.,.,TRBJ2-3
CASSLGGETYGYTF,TGTGCCAGCAGCTTAGGGGGGGAGACCTATGGCTACACCTTC,TRBV7-9,few,.,TRBJ1-2
CASSELTGASNQPQHF,TGCGCCAGCAGTGAGTTGACAGGAGCTAGCAATCAGCCCCAGCATTTT,TRBV10-1,.,.,TRBJ1-5
CASSLVGGAGLNTEAFF,TGTGCCAGCAGCTTAGTAGGGGGCGCAGGGCTGAACACTGAAGCTTTCTTT,TRBV7-2,.,TRBD1,TRBJ1-1
CASSQESGRYEKLFF,TGTGCCAGCAGCCAGGAGTCCGGGAGGTATGAAAAACTGTTTTTT,TRBV14,.,.,TRBJ1-4